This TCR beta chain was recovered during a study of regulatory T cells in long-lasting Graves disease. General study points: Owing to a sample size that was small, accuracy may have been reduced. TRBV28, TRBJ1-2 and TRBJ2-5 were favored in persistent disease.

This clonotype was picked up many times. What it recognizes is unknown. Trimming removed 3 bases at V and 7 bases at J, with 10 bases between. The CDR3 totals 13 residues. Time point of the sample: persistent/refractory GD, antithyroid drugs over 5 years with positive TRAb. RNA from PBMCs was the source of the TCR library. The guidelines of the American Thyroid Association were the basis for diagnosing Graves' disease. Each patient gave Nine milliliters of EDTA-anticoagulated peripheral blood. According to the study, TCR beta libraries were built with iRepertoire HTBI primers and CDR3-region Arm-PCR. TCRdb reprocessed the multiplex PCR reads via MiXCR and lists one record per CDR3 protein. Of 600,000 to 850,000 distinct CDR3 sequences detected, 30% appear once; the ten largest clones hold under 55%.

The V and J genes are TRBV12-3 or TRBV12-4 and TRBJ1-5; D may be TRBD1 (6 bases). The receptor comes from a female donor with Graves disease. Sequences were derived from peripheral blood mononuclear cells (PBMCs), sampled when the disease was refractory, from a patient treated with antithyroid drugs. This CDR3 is CASSFGGGQPQHF. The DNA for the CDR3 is TGTGCCAGCAGTTTTGGGGGGGGCCAGCCCCAGCATTTT.